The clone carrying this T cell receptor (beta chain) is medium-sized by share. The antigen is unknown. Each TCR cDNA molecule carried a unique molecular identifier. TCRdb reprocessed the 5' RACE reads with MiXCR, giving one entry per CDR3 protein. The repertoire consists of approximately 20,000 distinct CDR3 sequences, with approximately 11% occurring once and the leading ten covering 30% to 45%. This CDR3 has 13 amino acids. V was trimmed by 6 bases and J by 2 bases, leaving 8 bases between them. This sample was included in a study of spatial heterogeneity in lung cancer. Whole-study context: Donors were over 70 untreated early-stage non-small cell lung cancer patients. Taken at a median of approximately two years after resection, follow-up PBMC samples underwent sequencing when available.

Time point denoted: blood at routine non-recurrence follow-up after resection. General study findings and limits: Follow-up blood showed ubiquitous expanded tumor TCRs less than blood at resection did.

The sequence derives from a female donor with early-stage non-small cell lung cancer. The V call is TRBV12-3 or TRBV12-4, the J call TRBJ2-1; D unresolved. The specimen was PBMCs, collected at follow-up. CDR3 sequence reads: CASRSPAYNEQFF. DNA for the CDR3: TGTGCCAGCAGGTCGCCGGCCTACAATGAGCAGTTCTTC.